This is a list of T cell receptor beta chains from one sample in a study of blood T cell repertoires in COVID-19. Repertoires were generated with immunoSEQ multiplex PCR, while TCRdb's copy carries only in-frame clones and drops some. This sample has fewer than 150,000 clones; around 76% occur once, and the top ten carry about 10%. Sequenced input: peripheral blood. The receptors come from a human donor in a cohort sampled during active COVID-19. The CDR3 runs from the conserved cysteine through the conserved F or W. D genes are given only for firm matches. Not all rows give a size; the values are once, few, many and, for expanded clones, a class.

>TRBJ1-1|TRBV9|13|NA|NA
TGTGCCAGCAGCGTAGCGGGAAGTACTGAAGCTTTCTTT
CASSVAGSTEAFF
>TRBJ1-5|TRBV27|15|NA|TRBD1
TGTGCCAGCAGCGACAGGGGGTATAGCAATCAGCCCCAGCATTTT
CASSDRGYSNQPQHF
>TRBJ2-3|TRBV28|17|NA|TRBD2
TGTGCCAGTTCCCCCCTCCCTAGCGGGGGGCCCCCGGATACGCAGTATTTT
CASSPLPSGGPPDTQYF
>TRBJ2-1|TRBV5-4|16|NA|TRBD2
TGTGCCAGCAGCCCAGCGGGGCTGAGCTCCTACAATGAGCAGTTCTTC
CASSPAGLSSYNEQFF
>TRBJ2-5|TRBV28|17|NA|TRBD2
TGTGCCAGCAGTTCTCCGACTAGCGGGGGGGTGCAAGAGACCCAGTACTTC
CASSSPTSGGVQETQYF
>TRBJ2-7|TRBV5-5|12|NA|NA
TGTGCCAGCAGCTTGAGGGGGACCGAGCAGTACTTC
CASSLRGTEQYF
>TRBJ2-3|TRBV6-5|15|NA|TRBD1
TGTGCCAGCAACTCCGGGACAGGGGGCACAGATACGCAGTATTTT
CASNSGTGGTDTQYF
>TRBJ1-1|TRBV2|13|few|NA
TGTGCCACCTCCAAGGAGGGGCGCACTGAAGCTTTCTTT
CATSKEGRTEAFF
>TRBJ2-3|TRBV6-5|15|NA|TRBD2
TGTGCCAGCAGTTATAGCGGGGGTGGTCCAGATACGCAGTATTTT
CASSYSGGGPDTQYF
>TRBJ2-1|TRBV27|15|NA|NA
TGTGCCAGCAGTAGAATTCGGGGGTCGCGAAATGAGCAGTTCTTC
CASSRIRGSRNEQFF
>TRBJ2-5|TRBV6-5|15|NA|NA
TGTGCCAGCAGCCTTCAGGCGTTGCGAAAAGAGACCCAGTACTTC
CASSLQALRKETQYF